These 32 T cell receptor beta chains share one sample of origin, sequenced in a study of T cell responses to AZD1222 COVID-19 vaccine. Libraries were prepared by immunoSEQ multiplex PCR; TCRdb keeps only in-frame clonotypes and omits some of them. The repertoire holds approximately 150,000 clones, about 90% seen once, with about 4.6% in the top ten. The source material was peripheral blood, sampled on day 0 of AZD1222 vaccination. These TCRs come from an adult in good health.

This clone was counted between two and nine times. CDR3 residues: CASSRRGYDYSEQFF. For the CDR3, the DNA is TGTGCCAGCAGCCGGAGGGGATACGACTATAGTGAGCAGTTCTTC. This chain uses TRBV21-1 with TRBJ2-1; TRBD2, as called in the table, went unchecked against the DNA. TRBV21-1 is a pseudogene locus. The CDR3 extends over 15 amino acids.

In its sample, this clone was seen once. The CDR3 sequence is CASSLIPGQGEKGYGYTF. The CDR3 region has the DNA TGCGCCAGCAGCCTCATTCCGGGACAGGGGGAGAAGGGCTATGGCTACACCTTC. This chain joins TRBV4-1 and TRBJ1-2, with 11 positions matching TRBD1. CDR3 size: 18 residues. Germline assignment: CDR1 MGHRA and CDR2 YSYEKL. Trimming removed 4 bases from V and 4 bases from J; junction bases left unmatched: 14.

This sequence joins TRBV11-2 and TRBJ2-4, with 9 bases aligning to TRBD2. This CDR3 has 15 amino acids. Losses at the gene ends were 6 bases for V and 4 bases for J; bases not matched to a gene: 7. Looked up from germline, CDR1 is SGHAT and CDR2 is FQNNGV. The CDR3 DNA is TGTGCCAGCAGTCAGACTAGCGGAGTTAAAAACATTCAGTACTTC. This encodes CASSQTSGVKNIQYF.

The J gene is TRBJ2-7, the V gene TRBV27, with no clear D. This CDR3 has 13 residues. V lost 4 bases and J 6 bases, leaving 13 bases between the germline ends. CDR1 is MNHEY, CDR2 SMNVEV, per germline (reference sequence). The CDR3 nucleotides are TGTGCCAGCAGTTCGACCCACTACGGCGAGCAGTACTTC. Its protein is CASSSTHYGEQYF.

This chain connects TRBV5-5 to TRBJ2-7; tentatively, D is TRBD1 (6 bases). There are 17 residues in the CDR3. Germline V CDR1 and CDR2: SGHKS, YYEKEE (reference sequence). The V and J ends lost 0 bases and 1 base respectively, with 17 bases between them. Written as DNA, the CDR3 is TGTGCCAGCAGCTTGGTTATGATTGGAACAGGGTCCTACGAGCAGTACTTC. As protein: CASSLVMIGTGSYEQYF.

The gene calls are TRBV21-1 and TRBJ2-7; TRBD1, the table's D call, lacks a check against the DNA. TRBV21-1 is a recognized pseudogene. CDR3 length: 12 residues. The CDR3 sequence is CASRGRSYEQYF. The CDR3 nucleotides are TGTGCCAGCAGAGGCAGGTCCTACGAGCAGTACTTC.

This chain links TRBV7-2 with TRBJ2-3; D is perhaps TRBD2 (5 bases). V was cut by 1 base and J by 6 bases, with 20 bases left in between. The CDR3 contains 17 residues. Germline loops: CDR1 SGHTA, CDR2 FQGNSA. The chain's CDR3 is CASSLERRLALRDTQYF. The CDR3 nucleotides are TGTGCCAGCAGCTTAGAAAGGCGGCTAGCTTTGAGGGATACGCAGTATTTT. Using reference TRBV7-2 and TRBJ2-3 for the parts outside the CDR3, the full variable domain is GAGVSQSPSNKVTEKGKDVELRCDPISGHTALYWYRQSLGQGLEFLIYFQGNSAPDKSGLPSDRFSAERTGGSVSTLTIQRTQQEDSAVYLCASSLERRLALRDTQYFGPGTRLTVL.

As concerns this clone: Sequence at one end of the junction differs from germline and may be a read error. J is TRBJ2-7 and V is TRBV4-2; 12 bases match TRBD1. CDR3 length equals 13 residues. Per the germline V gene, CDR1 is LGHNA and CDR2 is YNFKEQ. This chain's CDR3 is CASSQGDRGRALF. The CDR3 bases are TGTGCCAGCAGCCAAGGGGACAGGGGGCGCGCCCTCTTC.

The gene calls are TRBV9 and TRBJ2-7; no clear D gene. V dropped 3 bases and J dropped 4 bases, with 11 bases sitting between them. This CDR3 contains 13 residues. Germline V gives CDR1 SGDLS, CDR2 YYNGEE. The DNA of the CDR3 is TGTGCCAGCAGCGGAAGACTGGGTTACGAGCAGTACTTC. It translates to CASSGRLGYEQYF.

CDR3 bases: TGCGCCAGCAGCCAAGAAGAGGGGCTAGCTAGCACAGATACGCAGTATTTT. Translation gives CASSQEEGLASTDTQYF. This rearrangement joins TRBV4-1 to TRBJ2-3; possibly TRBD1 or TRBD2 for D (5 bases each). The CDR3 covers 17 residues. V shed 0 bases and J shed 0 bases, with 13 bases lying between them. CDR1 and CDR2 (germline): MGHRA, YSYEKL.

The chain uses TRBV28 and TRBJ2-3; D is possibly TRBD2 (5 bases). Germline CDR1 and CDR2: MDHEN and SYDVKM. Trimming stripped 8 bases from V and 2 bases from J, with 14 bases between. CDR3 length: 14 residues. The DNA for the CDR3 is TGTGCCAGCGCTGACGGAGGTACCACAGATACGCAGTATTTT. Protein sequence: CASADGGTTDTQYF.

This clone was seen a single time. At the DNA level, this CDR3 is encoded by other sequences in the same sample as well. The chain uses TRBV12-3 or TRBV12-4 and TRBJ1-2; D is unclear. The CDR3 has 12 amino acids. V was clipped by 5 bases and J by 4 bases, with 8 bases between them. The CDR3 coding sequence is TGTGCCAGCAGTCTTCGGGGCTATGGCTACACCTTC. It specifies CASSLRGYGYTF.

The V and J genes are TRBV5-6 and TRBJ2-2; 9 nucleotides align to TRBD2. Trimming took 0 bases from V and 7 from J; bases not matched to a gene: 7. This CDR3 has 16 amino acids. Germline-derived CDR1 and CDR2 are SGHDT and YYEEEE. DNA for the CDR3: TGTGCCAGCAGCTTGGGGGTTAGCGGGAGAGACGGGGAGCTGTTTTTT. Its translation: CASSLGVSGRDGELFF. Full variable domain (rest looked up from reference TRBV5-6 and TRBJ2-2): DAGVTQSPTHLIKTRGQQVTLRCSPKSGHDTVSWYQQALGQGPQFIFQYYEEEERQRGNFPDRFSGHQFPNYSSELNVNALLLGDSALYLCASSLGVSGRDGELFFGEGSRLTVL.

The rearrangement joins TRBV6-4 to TRBJ1-2, with D hard to call. In germline, CDR1 is MRHNA, CDR2 SNTAGT. The CDR3 runs 15 residues. With 5 bases removed from V and 2 bases from J, the gap between germline ends came to 15 bases. The DNA of the CDR3 is TGTGCCAGCAGTCTCTCTCCAATGGGAAACTATGGCTACACCTTC. Encoded protein: CASSLSPMGNYGYTF.

The J gene is TRBJ2-7, the V gene TRBV5-1; 12 bases fit TRBD1. Germline CDR1 is SGHRS and CDR2 is YFSETQ. Germline trimming cut 4 bases from V and 3 bases from J; bases unmatched to any gene: 5. The CDR3 has 15 amino acids. CDR3 protein: CASSLRDRGLYEQYF. The DNA for the CDR3 is TGCGCCAGCAGCCTCCGGGACAGGGGGCTCTACGAGCAGTACTTC. The variable domain in full, with the rest retrieved from reference TRBV5-1 and TRBJ2-7, is KAGVTQTPRYLIKTRGQQVTLSCSPISGHRSVSWYQQTPGQGLQFLFEYFSETQRNKGNFPGRFSGRQFSNSRSEMNVSTLELGDSALYLCASSLRDRGLYEQYFGPGTRLTVT.

In this sample, this clone turned up once. The J gene is TRBJ2-4, the V gene TRBV19; maybe TRBD2 (5 bases). Germline V gives CDR1 LNHDA, CDR2 SQIVND (reference sequence). V gave up 5 bases and J gave up 5 bases, with 13 bases separating them. The CDR3 sequence is 14 residues long. DNA for the CDR3: TGTGCCAGTAGTGGGTGGGAGTTCCAAAACATTCAGTACTTC. Translation: CASSGWEFQNIQYF.

The gene calls are TRBV5-1 and TRBJ1-1; weak D call: TRBD1 (5 bases). V was pared by 1 base and J by 6 bases, with 13 bases between. The CDR3 runs to 14 residues. Germline-derived CDR1 and CDR2 are SGHRS and YFSETQ. The DNA for the CDR3 is TGCGCCAGCAGCTTGCTAATCGGGGGAGCTGAAGCTTTCTTT. It encodes CASSLLIGGAEAFF. Full variable domain (remainder filled in from reference TRBV5-1 and TRBJ1-1): KAGVTQTPRYLIKTRGQQVTLSCSPISGHRSVSWYQQTPGQGLQFLFEYFSETQRNKGNFPGRFSGRQFSNSRSEMNVSTLELGDSALYLCASSLLIGGAEAFFGQGTRLTVV.

The rearrangement links TRBV13 to TRBJ1-1; weak D call: TRBD1 (5 bases). There are 14 residues in the CDR3. The germline V gene has CDR1 PRHDT and CDR2 FYEKMQ (reference sequence). Deletions cut 5 bases from V and 1 base from J, with 11 bases between. The CDR3 loop reads CASSPGLTNTEAFF. For the CDR3, the DNA is TGTGCCAGCAGCCCGGGACTCACGAACACTGAAGCTTTCTTT.

This chain links TRBV7-6 with TRBJ2-2, with 7 bases aligning to TRBD1. Germline CDR1 reads SGHVS; CDR2 reads FNYEAQ. V was clipped by 4 bases and J by 5 bases; unmatched bases: 7. This CDR3 comprises 15 residues. This chain's CDR3 is CASSSRTGYTGELFF. DNA of the CDR3: TGTGCCAGCAGCTCGCGGACAGGATATACCGGGGAGCTGTTTTTT.

This clone was counted a single time. This chain links TRBV21-1 with TRBJ2-7; TRBD1, the D gene given by the table, was not confirmed from the DNA. TRBV21-1 is tagged as a pseudogene. The CDR3 runs to 17 residues. CDR3 DNA: TGTGCCAGCAGCCCCACAGGCCAAAGGAACGTCGTTTACGAGCAGTACTTC. Protein product: CASSPTGQRNVVYEQYF.

This chain uses TRBV7-2 with TRBJ2-3; no definite D call. The CDR3 length is 17 residues. The germline V gene encodes CDR1 SGHTA and CDR2 FQGNSA. The V gene lost 1 base and the J gene lost 0 bases, with 14 bases spanning the gap. CDR3 protein: CASSLGLAGISTDTQYF. CDR3 DNA sequence: TGTGCCAGCAGCTTAGGACTGGCTGGCATCAGCACAGATACGCAGTATTTT.

This rearrangement joins TRBV7-2 to TRBJ2-1; D is unresolved. The CDR3 totals 16 residues. CDR1 SGHTA and CDR2 FQGNSA come from the germline V gene. V was trimmed by 3 bases and J by 0 bases, leaving 12 bases between them. The CDR3 loop is CASSFVGLSSYNEQFF. For the CDR3, the DNA is TGTGCCAGCAGCTTTGTCGGCTTGAGCTCCTACAATGAGCAGTTCTTC.

This chain uses TRBV7-9 with TRBJ2-1; the D call may be TRBD1 or TRBD2 (5 bases each). Germline V gives CDR1 SEHNR, CDR2 FQNEAQ (reference sequence). Trimming removed 5 bases at V and 0 bases at J, with 14 bases between. The CDR3 length is 16 residues. Written as DNA, the CDR3 is TGTGCCAGCAGCCTCCCCCCAGGGAGCTCCTACAATGAGCAGTTCTTC. Protein product: CASSLPPGSSYNEQFF.

This CDR3 reads CASSLRGSETQYF. The CDR3 DNA sequence: TGTGCCAGCAGTTTACGGGGTTCGGAGACCCAGTACTTC. The J gene is TRBJ2-5, the V gene TRBV12-3 or TRBV12-4; a weak D match, TRBD2 (5 bases). This CDR3 spans 13 amino acids. Deletions cut 2 bases from V and 5 bases from J, with 9 bases between.

This clone is a singleton in its sample. The chain links TRBV5-1 to TRBJ2-7; 8 bases map to TRBD1. Germline V gene lookup returns CDR1 SGHRS and CDR2 YFSETQ. Trimming at V came to 0 bases and at J to 5 bases, leaving 1 base not matched to a gene. The CDR3 sequence is 13 residues long. The CDR3 DNA is TGCGCCAGCAGCTTGGGACAGGGGAACGAGCAGTACTTC. Translated, it gives CASSLGQGNEQYF.

V usage is TRBV5-5 and J usage is TRBJ1-5; unclear D gene. CDR1 is SGHKS, CDR2 YYEKEE, per germline (reference sequence). V lost 0 bases to trimming and J lost 4 bases, with 5 bases between them. The CDR3 length is 13 residues. The CDR3 loop reads CASSLGLNQPQHF. In DNA, the CDR3 is TGTGCCAGCAGCTTGGGGTTGAATCAGCCCCAGCATTTT.

The V gene is TRBV15, the J gene TRBJ2-3, with a possible D match to TRBD2 (7 bases). This CDR3 is 16 amino acids long. V lost 4 bases, J lost 0 bases, and 14 bases lay in between. Germline V gives CDR1 LNHNV, CDR2 YYDKDF (reference sequence). The CDR3 protein is CATSTRRGGSTDTQYF. Here the CDR3 DNA reads TGTGCCACCAGCACAAGAAGGGGGGGCAGCACAGATACGCAGTATTTT.

Only one count was recorded for this clone. The chain joins TRBV18 to TRBJ2-1, with TRBD1 as a possible D gene (6 bases). Trimming cost V 0 bases and J 6 bases, with 6 bases left between them. The CDR3 is 13 amino acids. Germline lookup yields CDR1 KGHSH and CDR2 LQKENI. CDR3 residues: CASSPPGGNEQFF. Written as DNA, the CDR3 is TGTGCCAGCTCACCACCAGGGGGCAATGAGCAGTTCTTC.

The J gene is TRBJ1-6, the V gene TRBV10-2; D is undetermined. The CDR3 runs 15 residues. Germline CDR1 and CDR2: WSHSY and SAAADI. The V and J ends lost 3 bases and 6 bases respectively, with 12 bases between them. Here the CDR3 reads CASSERLTSNSPLHF. CDR3 in DNA: TGCGCCAGCAGTGAAAGGTTGACCTCTAATTCACCCCTCCACTTT.

The CDR3 loop is CASRLGLTGELFF. In DNA form, the CDR3 reads TGTGCCAGCAGGCTCGGATTGACCGGGGAGCTGTTTTTT. This sequence joins TRBV6-5 and TRBJ2-2; no definite D call. The length of the CDR3 is 13 residues. In germline, CDR1 is MNHEY, CDR2 SVGAGI. V was pared by 6 bases and J by 5 bases, with 10 bases between.

V and J are TRBV5-8 and TRBJ1-2; D not certain. The CDR3 extends over 17 amino acids. Looked up from germline, CDR1 is SGHTS and CDR2 is YDEGEE. Trimming cost V 4 bases and J 3 bases, with 22 bases left between them. The DNA for the CDR3 is TGTGCCAGCAGCCCGCTAGCGGGAAGAAAAGGTGACTATGGCTACACCTTC. Residues: CASSPLAGRKGDYGYTF.

The chain links TRBV6-5 to TRBJ2-3; 11 bases map to TRBD2. J gave up 3 bases and V 5 bases, and 4 bases lay outside the gene matches. The germline gives CDR1 MNHEY, CDR2 SVGAGI. CDR3 length equals 15 residues. This CDR3 is CASSQTSGMTDTQYF. CDR3 DNA: TGTGCCAGCAGTCAGACTAGCGGGATGACAGATACGCAGTATTTT.